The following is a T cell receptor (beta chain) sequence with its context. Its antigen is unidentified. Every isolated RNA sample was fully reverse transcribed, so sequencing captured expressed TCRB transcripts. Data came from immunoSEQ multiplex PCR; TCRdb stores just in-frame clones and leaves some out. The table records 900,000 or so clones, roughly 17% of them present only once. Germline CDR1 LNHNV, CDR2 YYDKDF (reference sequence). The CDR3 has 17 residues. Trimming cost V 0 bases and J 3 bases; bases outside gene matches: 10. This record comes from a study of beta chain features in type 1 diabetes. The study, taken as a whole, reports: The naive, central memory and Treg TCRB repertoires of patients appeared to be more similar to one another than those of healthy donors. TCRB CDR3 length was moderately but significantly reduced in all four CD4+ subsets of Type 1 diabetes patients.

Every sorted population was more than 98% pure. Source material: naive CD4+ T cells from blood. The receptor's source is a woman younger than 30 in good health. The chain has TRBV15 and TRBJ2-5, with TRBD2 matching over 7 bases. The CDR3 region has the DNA TGTGCCACCAGCAGAGACCCCTGGGGGGAGGGTAAAGAGACCCAGTACTTC. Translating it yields CATSRDPWGEGKETQYF.